This TCR beta chain was found in a study of blood T cell repertoires in COVID-19. Overall study context: There were acute and convalescent COVID-19 samples, and they came from the United States, Italy and Spain. PBMCs, B-cell-depleted T cells, or T cells were the source of the cDNA or gDNA that made up the material.

V shed 4 bases, J shed 6 bases, and the junction held 10 bases outside the gene matches. This CDR3 spans 15 amino acids. The germline V gene has CDR1 SQVTM and CDR2 ANQGSEA. Method: immunoSEQ multiplex PCR; TCRdb's copy keeps in-frame clones and lacks some. The sample holds about 360,000 clones, 86% seen once. Sequencing was done on a sample of peripheral blood. The sequence came from a woman in her sixties with COVID-19, enrolled during active disease. The gene calls are TRBV29-1 and TRBJ2-3, with 10 bases lining up with TRBD2. CDR3 sequence reads: CSVGISGGPPDTQYF. As DNA, the CDR3 is TGCAGCGTTGGTATTAGCGGGGGGCCCCCGGATACGCAGTATTTT.